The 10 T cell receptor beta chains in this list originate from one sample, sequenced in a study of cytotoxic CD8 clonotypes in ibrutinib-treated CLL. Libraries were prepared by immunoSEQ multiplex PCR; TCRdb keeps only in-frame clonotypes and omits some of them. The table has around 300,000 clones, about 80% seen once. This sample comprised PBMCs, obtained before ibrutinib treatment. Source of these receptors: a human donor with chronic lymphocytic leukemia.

The DNA of the CDR3 is TGTGCCAGCAGCTTAGCAACAAGCCGAGCGGGAGTCAGGACCTACGAGCAGTACTTC. This gives the protein CASSLATSRAGVRTYEQYF. The rearrangement joins TRBV7-2 to TRBJ2-7; 8 positions match TRBD2. J gave up 2 bases and V 0 bases, and 15 bases lay outside the gene matches. Germline V gives CDR1 SGHTA, CDR2 FQGNSA. The CDR3 consists of 19 residues.

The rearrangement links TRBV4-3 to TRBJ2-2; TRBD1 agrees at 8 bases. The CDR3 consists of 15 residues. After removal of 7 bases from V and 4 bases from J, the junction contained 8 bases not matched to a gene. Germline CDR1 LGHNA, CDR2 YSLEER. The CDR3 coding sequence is TGCGCCAGCACCCTAAGGACAGGGTTCACCGGGGAGCTGTTTTTT. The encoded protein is CASTLRTGFTGELFF.

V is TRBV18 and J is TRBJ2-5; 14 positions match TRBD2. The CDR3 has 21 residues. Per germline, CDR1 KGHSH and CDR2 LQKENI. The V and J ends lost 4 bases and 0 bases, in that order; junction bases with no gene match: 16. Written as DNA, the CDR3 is TGTGCCAGCTCACAACAGAGCGGACTAGCGGGAGGCCCAACTAACCAAGAGACCCAGTACTTC. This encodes CASSQQSGLAGGPTNQETQYF.

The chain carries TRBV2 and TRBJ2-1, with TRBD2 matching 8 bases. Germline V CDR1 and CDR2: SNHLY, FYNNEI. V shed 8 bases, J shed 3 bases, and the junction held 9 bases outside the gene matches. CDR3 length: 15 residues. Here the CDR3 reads CASPKSGRVYNEQFF. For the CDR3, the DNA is TGTGCCAGCCCGAAAAGCGGGAGAGTCTACAATGAGCAGTTCTTC.

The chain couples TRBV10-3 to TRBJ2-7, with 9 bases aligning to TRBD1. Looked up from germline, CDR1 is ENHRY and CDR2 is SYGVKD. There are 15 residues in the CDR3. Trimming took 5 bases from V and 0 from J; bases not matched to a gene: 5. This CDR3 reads CAISRPGQGSYEQYF. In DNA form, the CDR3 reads TGTGCCATCAGTAGACCGGGACAGGGCTCCTACGAGCAGTACTTC.

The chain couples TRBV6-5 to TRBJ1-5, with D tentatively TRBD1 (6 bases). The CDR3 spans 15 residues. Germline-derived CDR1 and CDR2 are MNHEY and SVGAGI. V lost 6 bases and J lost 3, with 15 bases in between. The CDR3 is CASRQGPAYNQPQHF. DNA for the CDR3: TGTGCCAGCAGGCAGGGGCCCGCTTACAATCAGCCCCAGCATTTT.

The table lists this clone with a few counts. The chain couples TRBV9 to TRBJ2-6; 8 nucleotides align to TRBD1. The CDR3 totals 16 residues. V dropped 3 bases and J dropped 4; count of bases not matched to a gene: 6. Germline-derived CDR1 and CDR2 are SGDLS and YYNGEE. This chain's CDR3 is CASSADRGTGANVLTF. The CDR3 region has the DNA TGTGCCAGCAGCGCCGACAGGGGAACAGGGGCCAACGTCCTGACTTTC.

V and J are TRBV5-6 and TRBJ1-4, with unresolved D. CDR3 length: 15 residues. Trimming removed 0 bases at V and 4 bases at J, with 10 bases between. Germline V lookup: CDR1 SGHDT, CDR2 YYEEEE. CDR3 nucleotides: TGTGCCAGCAGCTTGGTTTCAGCATTTAATGAAAAACTGTTTTTT. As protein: CASSLVSAFNEKLFF. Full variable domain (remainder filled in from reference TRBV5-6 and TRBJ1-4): DAGVTQSPTHLIKTRGQQVTLRCSPKSGHDTVSWYQQALGQGPQFIFQYYEEEERQRGNFPDRFSGHQFPNYSSELNVNALLLGDSALYLCASSLVSAFNEKLFFGSGTQLSVL.

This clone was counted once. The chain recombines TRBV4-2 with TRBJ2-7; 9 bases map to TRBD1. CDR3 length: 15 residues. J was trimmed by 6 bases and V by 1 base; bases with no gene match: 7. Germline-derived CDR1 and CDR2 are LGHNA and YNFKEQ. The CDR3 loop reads CASSQAGTGPLEQYF. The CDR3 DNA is TGTGCCAGCAGCCAAGCCGGGACAGGGCCCCTCGAGCAGTACTTC.

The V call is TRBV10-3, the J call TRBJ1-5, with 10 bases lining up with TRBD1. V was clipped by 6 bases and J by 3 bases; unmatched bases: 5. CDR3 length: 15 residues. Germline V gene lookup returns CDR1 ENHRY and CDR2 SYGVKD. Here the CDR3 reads CAISGTGEDNQPQHF. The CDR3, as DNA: TGTGCCATCAGCGGGACAGGGGAGGACAATCAGCCCCAGCATTTT.